This TCR beta chain was sequenced in a study of T-cell reconstitution after alpha-beta-depleted transplantation in children. Construction of the TCRbeta library involved unique molecular identifiers. TCRdb ran MiXCR on the PCR reads and lists one entry per CDR3 protein. The sample holds around 380,000 distinct CDR3 sequences, roughly 10% seen once. Germline V gene data show CDR1 as SGHTA and CDR2 as FQGTGA. This CDR3 spans 15 amino acids. V shed 2 bases and J 6 bases; nucleotides not matched to a gene: 7. The source material was PBMCs from the stem cell graft donor, sampled from the stem cell graft. This sequence joins TRBV7-3 and TRBJ2-1; 7 bases align to TRBD2. The clonotype comes from a human donor who donated a stem cell graft to a child with acute myeloid leukemia. The CDR3 loop reads CASSLPGTTFNEQFF. DNA for the CDR3: TGTGCCAGCAGCTTACCCGGGACTACATTCAATGAGCAGTTCTTC.